This T cell receptor beta chain was sequenced during a study of PD-1 blockade in classical Hodgkin lymphoma. Overall study context: Patients were administered nivolumab (3 mg/kg intravenously) every 2 weeks. The study, taken as a whole, reports: Before treatment, complete responders showed about the same diversity as newly diagnosed patients. Prior therapy or disease activity may underlie the repertoire differences, whose causes remain undefined. Compared with baseline, CD4+ but not CD8+ TCR diversity had risen significantly by C4D1.

TCRdb's table, derived via immunoSEQ multiplex PCR, lists solely in-frame clones and lacks some. The sample lists approximately 21,000 clones; less than 75% were seen once. With 1 base clipped from V and 2 bases from J, the junction kept 5 bases outside the gene matches. CDR1 is SEHNR, CDR2 FQNEAQ, per germline (reference sequence). This CDR3 comprises 15 residues. In regard to this clone: Its target is unknown.

Stated time point: cycle 4 day 1 (C4D1), after five to seven weeks of nivolumab. Relapse after autologous stem cell transplantation occurred in every patient, and brentuximab vedotin exposure varied. The sequence came from a human donor with classical Hodgkin lymphoma. The source material was peripheral blood mononuclear cells (PBMCs), sampled before the fourth cycle of nivolumab. The chain links TRBV7-9 to TRBJ2-7, with 7 nucleotides matching TRBD1. The DNA for the CDR3 is TGTGCCAGCAGCTTAGATGGGACAGCTGCCTACGAGCAGTACTTC. Its translation: CASSLDGTAAYEQYF.